This is a list of T cell receptor beta chains from one sample in a study of response to subunit inactivated influenza vaccine. TCRdb used MiXCR to reprocess the RT-PCR reads, holding one entry per CDR3 protein. The sample holds 500,000 to 550,000 distinct CDR3 sequences, 6.5% to 8% seen once. The sample was PBMCs from blood, taken less than 30 months after vaccination. Receptors were obtained from a man aged 50 to 69 who received an inactivated influenza vaccine. Each CDR3 is given with its conserved first and last residue. The D gene is left open where the match is weak. Not all rows give a size; the values are once, few, many and, for expanded clones, a class.

j_call | v_call | d_call | cdr3_length | clone_size | cdr3_aa
TRBJ2-7 | TRBV20-1 | - | 15 | few | CSARDLGRATYEQYF
TRBJ2-1 | TRBV11-1 | - | 15 | few | CASSAKGGRYNEQFF
TRBJ2-3 | TRBV7-2 | - | 13 | - | CASSLALQDTQYF
TRBJ1-2 | TRBV28 | - | 13 | few | CASSPAGGSGYTF
TRBJ2-5 | TRBV7-4 | - | 15 | - | CASMNGKRLVETQYF
TRBJ2-2 | TRBV11-2 | TRBD2 | 16 | few | CASSLGGGRHTGELFF
TRBJ2-5 | TRBV29-1 | TRBD2 | 13 | few | CSAAGGDGETQYF
TRBJ2-7 | TRBV5-1 | - | 12 | many | CASSLVRGEQYF
TRBJ1-3 | TRBV7-9 | - | 16 | few | CASSLFQTSWGNTIYF
TRBJ2-7 | TRBV18 | - | 14 | - | CASSPPAASYEQYF
TRBJ2-1 | TRBV7-2 | TRBD2 | 14 | many | CASSLAVSYNEQFF
TRBJ2-5 | TRBV4-2 | - | 16 | - | CASSQPGQDLKETQYF
TRBJ2-7 | TRBV18 | TRBD2 | 17 | few | CASSPRTSGGSSYEQYF
TRBJ2-2 | TRBV5-1 | TRBD1 | 18 | - | CASNPGQGGYRYTGELFF
TRBJ2-7 | TRBV7-2 | TRBD1 | 17 | few | CASSPLGQGGRAYEQYF
TRBJ1-5 | TRBV20-1 | - | 14 | many | CSARPGTPIQPQHF
TRBJ1-1 | TRBV5-1 | - | 15 | many | CASSADSYMNTEAFF
TRBJ2-4 | TRBV2 | - | 13 | - | CASSEWGRNIQYF
TRBJ2-3 | TRBV10-3 | - | 18 | many | CAISESAGAPVETDTQYF
TRBJ2-2 | TRBV5-1 | - | 16 | many | CASSSSPGQGTGELFF
TRBJ2-3 | TRBV29-1 | - | 12 | - | CSVETRQDTQYF
TRBJ2-7 | TRBV20-1 | - | 13 | few | CSASLLPTYEQYF
TRBJ1-2 | TRBV6-1 | TRBD1 | 12 | - | CASRQGADGYTF
TRBJ2-5 | TRBV6-5 | - | 13 | many | CASSYEGLKTQYF
TRBJ1-1 | TRBV9 | TRBD1 | 17 | - | CASSPGTGGIRNTEAFF
TRBJ1-1 | TRBV6-5 | - | 12 | few | CASRSDRTEAFF